Following are 29 T cell receptor beta chains from one sample sequenced in a study of T-cell reconstitution after alpha-beta-depleted transplantation in children. Unique molecular identifiers were incorporated when the TCRbeta library was constructed. From the PCR reads, TCRdb called clonotypes with MiXCR, one entry per CDR3 protein. The sample consists of some 200,000 distinct CDR3 sequences, roughly 9.1% of them appearing once. The sample was PBMCs, mostly from graft donor cells, taken 360 days after TCRalphabeta/CD19-depleted stem cell transplant. The receptor set was obtained from a male patient between 2 and 10 years old who had a stem cell transplant for acute myeloid leukemia, so the T cells may come from the graft donor.

This CDR3 reads CASSLGIRQGTGANVLTF. The CDR3 DNA sequence: TGTGCCAGCAGCTTGGGTATCCGTCAGGGAACTGGGGCCAACGTCCTGACTTTC. The chain carries TRBV5-6 and TRBJ2-6; maybe TRBD1 (5 bases). V lost 0 bases and J lost 2, with 15 bases in between. The CDR3 totals 18 residues. CDR1 SGHDT and CDR2 YYEEEE come from the germline V gene.

This clonotype occurred many times. This chain joins TRBV27 and TRBJ2-1; a possible D gene is TRBD2 (6 bases). Germline CDR1 and CDR2: MNHEY and SMNVEV (reference sequence). The CDR3 length is 14 residues. V lost 2 bases and J 4 bases, leaving 9 bases between the germline ends. The CDR3 reads CASSLETRYNEQFF. CDR3 in DNA: TGTGCCAGCAGTTTAGAGACTAGGTACAATGAGCAGTTCTTC.

The chain combines TRBV20-1 with TRBJ2-3; 8 nucleotides line up with TRBD2. The V gene end was trimmed by 5 bases and the J gene end by 2 bases; junction bases not matched to a gene: 3. CDR3 length: 13 residues. From germline, CDR1 is DFQATT and CDR2 SNEGSKA (reference sequence). The CDR3 sequence: CSARGGNTDTQYF. The CDR3 DNA reads as TGCAGTGCTCGGGGGGGGAACACAGATACGCAGTATTTT.

This clonotype was counted only a few times. V is TRBV7-3 and J is TRBJ2-1; D gene uncertain. The V and J ends lost 5 bases and 12 bases respectively, with 14 bases between them. The CDR3 runs to 12 residues. Germline V CDR1 and CDR2: SGHTA, FQGTGA. The CDR3 region is CASSPTRAGQFF. As DNA, the CDR3 is TGTGCCAGCAGCCCAACCCGTGCAGGGCAGTTCTTC.

This clonotype was seen ten or more times. This rearrangement joins TRBV12-3 or TRBV12-4 to TRBJ2-3; perhaps TRBD2 as D (5 bases). Trimming took 3 bases from V and 6 from J, leaving 10 bases between them. This CDR3 is 13 amino acids long. The CDR3 nucleotides read TGTGCCAGCAGTTTCCCTAGCCCTGATACGCAGTATTTT. Protein product: CASSFPSPDTQYF.

This clonotype was counted only a few times. This chain links TRBV12-3 or TRBV12-4 with TRBJ2-7, with D possibly TRBD2 on 6 matching bases. The CDR3 contains 16 residues. The V gene lost 5 bases and the J gene lost 2 bases, with 19 bases spanning the gap. CDR3 loop: CASSPGVRGGPYEQYF. CDR3 nucleotides: TGTGCCAGCAGTCCGGGCGTTCGGGGAGGCCCCTACGAGCAGTACTTC.

This clonotype was seen at least ten times. The rearrangement uses TRBV5-1 and TRBJ2-3, with 8 nucleotides matching TRBD1. CDR1 and CDR2 from the germline V gene are SGHRS and YFSETQ. The trim removed 0 bases at V and 4 bases at J, leaving 4 bases unmatched. The CDR3 is 15 residues long. Here the CDR3 DNA reads TGCGCCAGCAGCTTGGGCGGACAGGGTGCAGATACGCAGTATTTT. This encodes CASSLGGQGADTQYF.

Note on this clonotype: Since a much larger clone is just one base distant, this may be a read error. This sequence joins TRBV4-1 and TRBJ2-3; D is uncertain. The V gene's germline CDR1 is MGHRA and CDR2 YSYEKL. This CDR3 has 14 residues. The CDR3 DNA reads TGCGCCAACAGCCAAGGTCTTGGCACAGATACGCAGTATTTT. This encodes CANSQGLGTDTQYF.

The chain has TRBV19 and TRBJ2-1; TRBD1 matches at 7 bases. J gave up 4 bases and V 0 bases, and 6 bases lay outside the gene matches. Per germline, CDR1 LNHDA and CDR2 SQIVND (reference sequence). CDR3 length: 16 residues. The CDR3 sequence is CASSIDSTGVYNEQFF. The CDR3 nucleotides read TGTGCCAGTAGTATAGATAGTACAGGGGTTTACAATGAGCAGTTCTTC.

V gene TRBV6-5 combines with J gene TRBJ2-2; the match to TRBD2 covers 12 bases. The ends lost 2 bases at V and 0 bases at J; junction bases unmatched: 4. CDR1 and CDR2 (germline): MNHEY, SVGAGI. The CDR3 loop spans 18 amino acids. The CDR3 sequence: CASSYRTSGTSNTGELFF. The CDR3 coding sequence is TGTGCCAGCAGTTACCGGACTAGCGGGACCTCGAACACCGGGGAGCTGTTTTTT.

This clonotype was picked up many times. The chain recombines TRBV5-1 with TRBJ2-2; D is ambiguous. This CDR3 region has 15 residues. Germline lookup yields CDR1 SGHRS and CDR2 YFSETQ. Trimming removed 1 base at V and 1 base at J, with 8 bases between. The CDR3 sequence: CASSLKLVNTGELFF. As DNA, the CDR3 is TGCGCCAGCAGCTTGAAGCTAGTGAACACCGGGGAGCTGTTTTTT. Using reference TRBV5-1 and TRBJ2-2 for the parts outside the CDR3, the full variable domain is KAGVTQTPRYLIKTRGQQVTLSCSPISGHRSVSWYQQTPGQGLQFLFEYFSETQRNKGNFPGRFSGRQFSNSRSEMNVSTLELGDSALYLCASSLKLVNTGELFFGEGSRLTVL.

The chain combines TRBV7-2 with TRBJ1-4, with D possibly matching TRBD1 (6 bases). The V gene lost 1 base and the J gene lost 6 bases, with 12 bases spanning the gap. This CDR3 has 15 amino acids. Per the germline V gene, CDR1 is SGHTA and CDR2 is FQGNSA. The CDR3 spells CASSLGLGGYEKLFF. CDR3 nucleotides: TGTGCCAGCAGCTTAGGATTAGGGGGTTATGAAAAACTGTTTTTT.

This clonotype was seen repeatedly, ten times or more. The chain joins TRBV20-1 to TRBJ2-4, with 7 nucleotides matching TRBD1. Germline values: CDR1 DFQATT, CDR2 SNEGSKA (reference sequence). The CDR3 is made up of 13 amino acids. V lost 1 base and J lost 7; bases outside the gene matches: 4. The CDR3 spells CSARGGGLNIQYF. CDR3 DNA: TGCAGTGCTAGAGGAGGGGGCCTCAACATTCAGTACTTC.

V and J are TRBV4-1 and TRBJ2-4, with 7 positions matching TRBD2. J was trimmed by 3 bases and V by 1 base; bases with no gene match: 9. This CDR3 has 17 amino acids. Germline V gene lookup returns CDR1 MGHRA and CDR2 YSYEKL. CDR3 nucleotides: TGCGCCAGCAGCCAAGTTCACCTCGGGGACTACAAAAACATTCAGTACTTC. Translated: CASSQVHLGDYKNIQYF.

The J gene is TRBJ2-3, the V gene TRBV10-3, with 10 positions matching TRBD1. The length of the CDR3 is 15 residues. CDR1 ENHRY and CDR2 SYGVKD come from the germline V gene. V was clipped by 2 bases and J by 3 bases; unmatched bases: 2. CDR3 in DNA: TGTGCCATCAGTGAGCCGGACAGGGGGACAGATACGCAGTATTTT. Its protein is CAISEPDRGTDTQYF.

The J gene is TRBJ2-1, the V gene TRBV5-1; possibly TRBD2 for D (7 bases). The CDR3 spans 12 residues. Trimming removed 4 bases at V and 10 bases at J, with 12 bases between. Germline CDR1 reads SGHRS; CDR2 reads YFSETQ. This chain's CDR3 is CASSPRGGEQFF. In nucleotides, the CDR3 is TGCGCCAGCAGCCCAAGGGGGGGAGAGCAGTTCTTC.

The chain couples TRBV20-1 to TRBJ2-1; no clear D. The ends were cut back, 5 bases at V and 0 bases at J, with 11 bases in the middle. Germline lookup yields CDR1 DFQATT and CDR2 SNEGSKA (reference sequence). The CDR3 is 14 amino acids. The CDR3 DNA follows: TGCAGTGCTCCCACCCTTGGCTCCTACAATGAGCAGTTCTTC. Encoded protein: CSAPTLGSYNEQFF.

This rearrangement joins TRBV4-3 to TRBJ1-1; the D gene is possibly TRBD1 (5 bases). Trimming cost V 0 bases and J 0 bases, with 14 bases left between them. CDR1 and CDR2 (germline): LGHNA, YSLEER. The CDR3 totals 17 residues. The CDR3 region is CASSQDWGSNMNTEAFF. Here the CDR3 DNA reads TGCGCCAGCAGCCAAGATTGGGGGTCCAATATGAACACTGAAGCTTTCTTT.

The chain recombines TRBV20-1 with TRBJ2-4, with 7 bases lining up with TRBD2. The germline gives CDR1 DFQATT, CDR2 SNEGSKA (reference sequence). The CDR3 is 16 amino acids. Germline trimming cut 3 bases from V and 8 bases from J; bases unmatched to any gene: 16. The CDR3 here is CSASLRSSGLVDIQYF. In DNA form, the CDR3 reads TGCAGTGCTAGTCTACGGTCCAGTGGACTAGTAGACATTCAGTACTTC.

At least ten counts were recorded for this clonotype. This sequence joins TRBV5-1 and TRBJ2-1; no definite D call. Trimming removed 0 bases at V and 5 bases at J, with 12 bases between. Germline V gene lookup returns CDR1 SGHRS and CDR2 YFSETQ. The CDR3 has 15 residues. The CDR3 is CASSLEANRHNEQFF. CDR3 coding DNA: TGCGCCAGCAGCTTGGAAGCTAATCGCCACAATGAGCAGTTCTTC.

The table lists this clonotype with a few counts. The rearrangement joins TRBV5-1 to TRBJ2-1; TRBD1 aligns across 7 bases. J gave up 10 bases and V 4 bases, and 5 bases lay outside the gene matches. There are 12 residues in the CDR3. In germline, CDR1 is SGHRS, CDR2 YFSETQ. The CDR3, as DNA: TGCGCCAGCAGCCGGACAGGTCCCGAGCAGTTCTTC. It translates to CASSRTGPEQFF.

This clonotype was seen a handful of times. This rearrangement joins TRBV5-1 to TRBJ1-1; weak D call: TRBD1 (5 bases). V was shortened by 1 base and J by 6 bases, with 19 bases between the two germline ends. CDR1 and CDR2 (germline): SGHRS, YFSETQ. The CDR3 has 16 residues. DNA of the CDR3: TGCGCCAGCAGCTTGACCATCCGGGCTCCCAGGGCTGAAGCTTTCTTT. It translates to CASSLTIRAPRAEAFF.

In this sample, this clonotype turned up a few times. The CDR3 coding sequence is TGCAGCGTGGGGACTAGCGGAAACTACGAGCAGTACTTC. Protein product: CSVGTSGNYEQYF. This chain links TRBV29-1 with TRBJ2-7; 11 bases fit TRBD2. Trimming cost V 6 bases and J 3 bases; bases outside gene matches: 4. CDR1 and CDR2 (germline): SQVTM, ANQGSEA. CDR3 length: 13 amino acids.

This clonotype has just a few counts. This chain connects TRBV20-1 to TRBJ2-7; D is ambiguous. The CDR3 sequence is 13 residues long. Trimming took off 3 bases at V and 4 bases at J, with 13 bases between the two ends. The germline gives CDR1 DFQATT, CDR2 SNEGSKA (reference sequence). The CDR3 DNA reads as TGCAGTGCTAGGGGCTATGGGGTGTACGAGCAGTACTTC. Encoded protein: CSARGYGVYEQYF.

This chain joins TRBV4-3 and TRBJ2-5; D call uncertain. V was shortened by 1 base and J by 4 bases, with 16 bases between the two germline ends. CDR3 length: 16 residues. Germline-derived CDR1 and CDR2 are LGHNA and YSLEER. For the CDR3, the DNA is TGCGCCAGCAGCCAAGGGCAGCCCAATAGGAGAGAGACCCAGTACTTC. Its protein is CASSQGQPNRRETQYF.

This clonotype was recorded many times. V usage is TRBV20-1 and J usage is TRBJ2-3, with TRBD2 identical over 8 bases. The CDR3 runs 15 residues. Looked up from germline, CDR1 is DFQATT and CDR2 is SNEGSKA (reference sequence). The junction had 7 bases not matched to a gene; V was cut back by 2 bases and J by 3 bases. The CDR3 DNA sequence: TGCAGTGCTAGAATGTTAGCGGGGTGGACAGATACGCAGTATTTT. Protein product: CSARMLAGWTDTQYF.

The V and J genes are TRBV4-2 and TRBJ2-4, with D unresolved. V gave up 0 bases and J gave up 0 bases, with 15 bases separating them. This CDR3 comprises 18 residues. Looked up from germline, CDR1 is LGHNA and CDR2 is YNFKEQ. CDR3 nucleotides: TGTGCCAGCAGCCAAGAATCGAGTAACTTCATAGCCAAAAACATTCAGTACTTC. Protein sequence: CASSQESSNFIAKNIQYF.

This chain links TRBV5-6 with TRBJ1-3; D unresolved. Trimming removed 4 bases from V and 2 bases from J, with 4 bases in between. The CDR3 loop spans 12 amino acids. Germline lookup yields CDR1 SGHDT and CDR2 YYEEEE. CDR3 coding DNA: TGTGCCAGCAGCCGCGCTGGAAACACCATATATTTT. This sequence encodes CASSRAGNTIYF.

This clonotype showed up just a few times. V usage is TRBV4-1 and J usage is TRBJ1-6; D not certain. Per germline, CDR1 MGHRA and CDR2 YSYEKL. This CDR3 region has 16 residues. V lost 2 bases and J 0 bases, leaving 8 bases between the germline ends. The CDR3 region has the DNA TGCGCCAGCAGCCAACAAGGGAGCTCCTATAATTCACCCCTCCACTTT. This encodes CASSQQGSSYNSPLHF.